This TCR beta chain stems from a study of T cells in Graves' hyperthyroidism and ophthalmopathy (dated by TCRdb to the late 2010s). With respect to the entire study: Peripheral blood was collected at initial diagnosis, before any treatment. To identify distinguishing TCR V-J signatures, a discovery cohort of some 100 patients was used, comprising 43 with Graves' ophthalmopathy and around 57 with stable Graves' hyperthyroidism. Prospective prediction of ophthalmopathy was tested in an independent validation cohort of 18 to 20 hyperthyroidism patients and 17 patients who later progressed to ophthalmopathy. For training and testing, the approximately 97 patients in the discovery cohort were randomly divided in a 7:3 ratio. In addition, the study compared T-cell repertoires in thyroid tissue and in blood from six Graves' hyperthyroidism patients. Once sampling was done, hyperthyroidism patients were given methimazole at a starting dose of 30 mg daily, whereas ophthalmopathy patients were given high-dose intravenous methylprednisolone. The paper reports TCR Vbeta CDR3 sequencing of 130 to 150 peripheral blood samples: approximately 41 ophthalmopathy, roughly 74 hyperthyroidism and approximately 17 progressor patients.

Remarks on this clonotype: This clone's antigen is unknown. No base qualities exist here, and no much larger clone lies one base off it.

Broader findings and caveats from the paper: Most expanded thyroid clonotypes (frequency above 0.001) were also detected in blood, a finding suggesting that blood repertoires may reflect thyroid immune responses. In cross-validation, a model built on a 13 V-J signature told ophthalmopathy apart from stable hyperthyroidism with approximately 91% sensitivity and approximately 81% specificity, and in testing the same model reached 80%/75%. In validation, progression to ophthalmopathy was predicted by the model with 55% to 71% sensitivity and around 76% specificity, a median of roughly six months before onset. Sample size was not statistically predetermined, and investigators were not blinded to group allocation.

The TCR beta CDR3 regions were amplified from RNA transcripts. The first round of RT-PCR for the TCR CDR3 was performed with the HTBI primer set and the Qiagen OneStep RT-PCR kit. The libraries were constructed in a second round of multiplex PCR and then size-selected and purified. Paired-end sequencing of the libraries was performed with 100 bp reads on an Illumina HiSeq2000. On the authors' methods: SOAPnuke was used to process the raw data, throwing out any read that contained adapters or uncalled bases, had a mean Phred below 15, or lacked an exact constant-primer or identifier match. High-quality paired reads were merged using COPE v1.2.5, and each unique nucleotide sequence was defined as a clonotype. Clonotypes were aligned to IMGT TRBV, TRBD and TRBJ reference segments using MiTCR v1.1. The analysis included only V-J combinations with a frequency above 0.0001, which together covered roughly 99% of the repertoires. A TCS score was defined as the ratio of F50 (clonal expansion) to E x V (chaos), with BLOSUM62-based TCRdist applied between CDR3 peptides within each V-J. Welch's t-statistics and random forest reduced fewer than 600 V-J features to about 13, which were used in a naive Bayes classifier (R e1071). The Morisita-Horn index was used to measure how similar the thyroid and blood repertoires were. TCRdb passed the public sequencing reads through fastp at Q25 and MiXCR, retaining productive beta sequences. Every distinct CDR3 protein forms one entry, paired with its most common genes and DNA. The V and J calls here are based on TCRdb, not the publication. The sample table lists 600,000 to 800,000 distinct CDR3 sequences, 30% to 40% of them with a count of one. The ten top clones hold 31% of the sample.

Stable Graves' hyperthyroidism was defined as no progression to ophthalmopathy during 18 months of follow-up. Hyperthyroidism patients were aged 18 to 65 years and newly diagnosed, with disease duration of less than 2 months. The study excluded patients with uncontrolled infections, other autoimmune diseases, pregnancy or lactation. Diagnoses were established on the basis of clinical symptoms, serum thyroxine and TRAb, thyroid ultrasound, and orbital computed tomography. Ficoll-Paque density gradient centrifugation was used to isolate PBMCs from about 9 ml of fresh peripheral blood. Total RNA was extracted using Trizol reagent, and RNA quality was assessed on an Agilent 2100 Bioanalyzer. Germline trimming amounts to 2 bases on V and 4 bases on J, with 8 as the count of junction bases outside the gene matches. The CDR3 covers 16 residues, taking in both the cysteine and the phenylalanine. The DNA shown is the 48-base CDR3, in frame from base 1.

This receptor was identified in a woman in her thirties or forties with Graves' hyperthyroidism. The source material was blood. The V gene is TRBV12-3 or TRBV12-4 and the J gene is TRBJ1-5; TRBD1 matches 7 bases in the middle. The bases are TGTGCCAGCAGTTTACGTCCGAGGGGGCGGAATCAGCCCCAGCATTTT. Its protein is CASSLRPRGRNQPQHF.